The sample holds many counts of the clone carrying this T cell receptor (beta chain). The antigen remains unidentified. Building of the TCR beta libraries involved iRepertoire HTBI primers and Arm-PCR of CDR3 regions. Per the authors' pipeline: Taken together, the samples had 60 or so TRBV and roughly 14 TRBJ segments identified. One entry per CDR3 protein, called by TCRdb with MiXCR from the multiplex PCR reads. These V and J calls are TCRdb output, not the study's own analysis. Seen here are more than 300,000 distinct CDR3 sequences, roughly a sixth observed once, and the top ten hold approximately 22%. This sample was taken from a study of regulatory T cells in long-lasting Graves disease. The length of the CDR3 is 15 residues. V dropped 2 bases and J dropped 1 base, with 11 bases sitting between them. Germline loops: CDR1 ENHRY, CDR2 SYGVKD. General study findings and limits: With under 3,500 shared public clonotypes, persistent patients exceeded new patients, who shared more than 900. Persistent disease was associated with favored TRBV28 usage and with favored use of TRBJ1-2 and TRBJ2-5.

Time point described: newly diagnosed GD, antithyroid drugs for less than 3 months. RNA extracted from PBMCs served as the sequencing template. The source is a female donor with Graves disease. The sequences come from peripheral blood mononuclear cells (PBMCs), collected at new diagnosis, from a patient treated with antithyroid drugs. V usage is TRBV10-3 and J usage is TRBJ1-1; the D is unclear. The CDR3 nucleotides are TGTGCCATCAGTGAGGCGACACCGGCGAACACTGAAGCTTTCTTT. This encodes CAISEATPANTEAFF.